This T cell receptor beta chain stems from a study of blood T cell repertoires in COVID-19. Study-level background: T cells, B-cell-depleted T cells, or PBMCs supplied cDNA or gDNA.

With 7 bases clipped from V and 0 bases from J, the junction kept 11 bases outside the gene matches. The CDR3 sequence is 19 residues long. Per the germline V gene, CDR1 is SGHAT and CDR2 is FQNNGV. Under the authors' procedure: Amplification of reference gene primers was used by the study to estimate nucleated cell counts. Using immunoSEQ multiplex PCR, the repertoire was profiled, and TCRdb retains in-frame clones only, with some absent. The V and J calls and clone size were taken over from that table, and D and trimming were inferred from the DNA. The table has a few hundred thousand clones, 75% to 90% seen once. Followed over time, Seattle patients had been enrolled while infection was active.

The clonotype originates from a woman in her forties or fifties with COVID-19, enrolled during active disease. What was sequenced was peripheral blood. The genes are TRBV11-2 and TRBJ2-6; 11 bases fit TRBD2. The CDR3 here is CASTRFGTSGFSGANVLTF. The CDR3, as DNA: TGTGCCAGCACCCGGTTCGGGACTAGCGGTTTCTCTGGGGCCAACGTCCTGACTTTC.